A single T cell receptor (beta chain) is shown here with its context. The antigen remains undetermined. The sample belongs to a study of T cell responses to AZD1222 COVID-19 vaccine. Measured with immunoSEQ multiplex PCR; TCRdb has only the in-frame clones, and not every one. The sample has 65,000 to 100,000 clones; 65% to 85% are singletons. Study-wide results and caveats: Among vaccine-associated CD4 TCRs, coverage spanned spike, with dominance at 160-218 and 743-854.

The V gene lost 4 bases and the J gene lost 2 bases, with 11 bases spanning the gap. This CDR3 comprises 14 residues. In germline, CDR1 is MGHRA, CDR2 YSYEKL. The clonotype originates from an adult in good health. The chain carries TRBV4-1 and TRBJ1-2, with D possibly matching TRBD1 (5 bases). This specimen consisted of peripheral blood, obtained on day 0 of AZD1222 vaccination. The CDR3 loop reads CASSLREGNYGYTF. CDR3 in DNA: TGCGCCAGCAGCCTAAGGGAGGGGAACTATGGCTACACCTTC.